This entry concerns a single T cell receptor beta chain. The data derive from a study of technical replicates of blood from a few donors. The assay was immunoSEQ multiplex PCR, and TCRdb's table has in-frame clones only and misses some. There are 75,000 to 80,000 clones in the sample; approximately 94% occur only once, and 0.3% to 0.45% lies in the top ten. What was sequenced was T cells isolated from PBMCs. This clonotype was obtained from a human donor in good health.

The CDR3 region has the DNA TGTGCCAGCAGCGTCCCCATCAGGGGCTCCAACACCGGGGAGCTGTTTTTT. Translation gives CASSVPIRGSNTGELFF. The rearrangement links TRBV9 to TRBJ2-2; possibly TRBD1 for D (6 bases). The CDR3 has 17 residues. Trimming left V 2 bases short and J 2 bases short, with 16 bases between. Germline CDR1 SGDLS, CDR2 YYNGEE.